Listed below are T cell receptor beta chains from one sample, sequenced in a study of blood T cell repertoires in COVID-19. TCRdb's copy holds only in-frame clones and misses some; the assay was immunoSEQ multiplex PCR. The sample yields fewer than 350,000 clones, 75% to 90% seen once. The material sequenced was PBMCs or T cells enriched from blood (not recorded which). These receptors were collected from a woman in her 30s with acute COVID-19. Both conserved end residues are part of each CDR3. The D gene is left open where the match is weak. Clone size is shown for a subset of rows, as once, few, many or a class of expanded clone.

>TRBD2|.|TRBV10-1|TRBJ2-7
CASRDTGTSGYEQYF
TGCGCCAGCAGAGACACCGGGACTAGCGGCTACGAGCAGTACTTC
>.|.|TRBV27|TRBJ2-1
CASSSGSEQFF
TGTGCCAGCAGTTCGGGGAGTGAGCAGTTCTTC
>TRBD1|.|TRBV11-2|TRBJ1-5
CASSLGTGTEYAQHF
TGTGCCAGCAGCTTGGGGACAGGGACAGAGTACGCCCAGCATTTT
>.|.|TRBV4-2|TRBJ1-5
CASSQLGVGNQPQHF
TGTGCCAGCAGCCAGTTGGGAGTGGGTAATCAGCCCCAGCATTTT
>.|.|TRBV3-1/TRBV3-2|TRBJ1-2
CASSLGTNYGYTF
TGTGCCAGCAGCCTCGGGACTAACTATGGCTACACCTTC
>.|few|TRBV6-5|TRBJ2-3
CASSYGGSTDTQYF
TGTGCCAGCAGTTATGGGGGGAGCACAGATACGCAGTATTTT
>TRBD1|.|TRBV27|TRBJ1-1
CASSPRDRGLTEAFF
TGTGCCAGCAGTCCCCGGGACAGGGGGCTCACTGAAGCTTTCTTT
>.|.|TRBV13|TRBJ1-1
CASSPLGGNTEAFF
TGTGCCAGCAGCCCACTGGGGGGGAACACTGAAGCTTTCTTT
>.|.|TRBV3-1/TRBV3-2|TRBJ2-1
CASSRKVGGDPYDEQFF
TGTGCCAGCAGCCGGAAGGTTGGCGGGGACCCTTACGATGAGCAGTTCTTC
>.|.|TRBV19|TRBJ1-1
CASSMQGQSPSGFF
TGTGCCAGTAGTATGCAAGGACAGTCGCCTTCAGGCTTCTTT
>TRBD2|once|TRBV2|TRBJ2-1
CASSVSGTRPNEQFF
TGTGCCAGCAGTGTATCCGGGACTAGACCCAATGAGCAGTTCTTC
>TRBD1|.|TRBV9|TRBJ2-3
CASSVLTGSTDTQYF
TGTGCCAGCAGCGTGCTGACAGGGAGCACAGATACGCAGTATTTT
>.|.|TRBV4-1|TRBJ1-3
CASSQDLVQRVSSGNTIYF
TGCGCCAGCAGCCAAGATTTGGTTCAGCGCGTCAGCTCTGGAAACACCATATATTTT
>.|.|TRBV28|TRBJ1-6
CASFAARSPLHF
TGTGCCAGCTTCGCGGCTAGGTCACCCCTCCACTTT